This T cell receptor (beta chain) was found in a study of T-cell reconstitution after alpha-beta-depleted transplantation in children. Preparation of the TCRbeta library used unique molecular identifiers. One entry per CDR3 protein results from TCRdb running MiXCR on the PCR reads. Here the sample spans hundreds of thousands of distinct CDR3 sequences, approximately 13% being singletons. Study observations and caveats: After transplant, high TCRbeta diversity at day 60 in some patients arose from surviving recipient T cells and thymic progenitors. Newly generated T cells supplied most T-cell counts and diversity one year post-transplant.

About this clonotype: Its matching antigen is unknown. The germline gene is not matched at one end of the junction; a read error may be the cause.

Germline V gives CDR1 MNHEY, CDR2 SMNVEV (reference sequence). The CDR3 is made up of 14 amino acids. The source material was PBMCs, mostly from graft donor cells, sampled 360 days after TCRalphabeta/CD19-depleted stem cell transplant. V is TRBV27 and J is TRBJ2-2; no clear D. The clonotype originates from a male patient younger than 18 who had a stem cell transplant for acute myeloid leukemia, so the T cells may come from the graft donor. The CDR3 here is CATSRQSDTGELFF. The CDR3 DNA reads TGTGCCACCAGTAGGCAGAGCGACACCGGGGAGCTGTTTTTT.